This record concerns one TCR beta chain sequence. These data belong to a study of blood T cell repertoires in COVID-19. Whole-study context: Donors in the United States, Italy and Spain gave samples during acute or convalescent COVID-19. In each case, the material was cDNA or gDNA derived from T cells, B-cell-depleted T cells, or PBMCs.

Authors' processing steps: From reference gene primer amplification, estimates of nucleated cell counts were derived. The data were produced by immunoSEQ multiplex PCR, yet TCRdb's version contains in-frame clones alone and is incomplete. V, J and clone size are taken as reported in that table, and D and trimming were inferred from the DNA itself. This table has about 61,000 clones, over 80% appearing once. This CDR3 is built from 13 residues. Per the germline V gene, CDR1 is SGHRS and CDR2 is YFSETQ. V was cut by 4 bases and J by 1 base, with 8 bases left in between. The origin of this receptor is a man aged 70 or older with acute or convalescent COVID-19. The material sequenced was peripheral blood. The chain uses TRBV5-1 and TRBJ2-5; D is perhaps TRBD1 (5 bases). The CDR3 loop is CASSRTRQETQYF. In DNA, the CDR3 is TGCGCCAGCAGCCGGACACGCCAAGAGACCCAGTACTTC.